This TCR beta chain was recovered during a study of CD8 T cells in Susac syndrome. In its sample, this clonotype was seen once. Random hexamers were used to reverse transcribe the RNA input (roughly 0.5 to 1 ug). It was immunoSEQ multiplex PCR that amplified TCR beta CDR3 across 54 Vbeta and 13 Jbeta. Via MiXCR, TCRdb re-called the immunoSEQ multiplex PCR reads, giving one row per CDR3 protein. Among some 210,000 distinct CDR3 sequences listed, 94% were seen once. J was trimmed by 7 bases and V by 0 bases; bases with no gene match: 6. Germline lookup yields CDR1 GTSNPN and CDR2 SVGIG (reference sequence). CDR3 length: 14 amino acids. Patients with Susac syndrome showed fulfilment of recently defined diagnostic criteria for definite or probable disease.

This clonotype originated in a human donor with Susac syndrome. The chain employs TRBV30 and TRBJ1-2, with 9 bases lining up with TRBD1. Sequencing was carried out using CD4+ T cells from PBMCs. As DNA, the CDR3 is TGTGCCTGGAGTGTATGGGACAGGGATGGTGGCTACACCTTC. It is translated as CAWSVWDRDGGYTF. The full variable domain, rest sourced from reference TRBV30 and TRBJ1-2, is SQTIHQWPATLVQPVGSPLSLECTVEGTSNPNLYWYRQAAGRGLQLLFYSVGIGQISSEVPQNLSASRPQDRQFILSSKKLLLSDSGFYLCAWSVWDRDGGYTFGSGTRLTVV.